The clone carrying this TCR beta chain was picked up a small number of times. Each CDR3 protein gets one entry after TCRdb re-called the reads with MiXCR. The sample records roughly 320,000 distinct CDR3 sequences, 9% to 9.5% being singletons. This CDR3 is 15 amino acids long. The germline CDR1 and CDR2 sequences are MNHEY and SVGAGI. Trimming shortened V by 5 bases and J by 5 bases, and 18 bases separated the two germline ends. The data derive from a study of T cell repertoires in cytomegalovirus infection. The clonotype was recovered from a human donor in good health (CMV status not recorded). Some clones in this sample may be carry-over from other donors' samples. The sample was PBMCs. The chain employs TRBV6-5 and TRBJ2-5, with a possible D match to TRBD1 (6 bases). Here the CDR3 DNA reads TGTGCCAGCAGTCCCCCCGGACAGCTAAGGGAGACCCAGTACTTC. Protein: CASSPPGQLRETQYF.